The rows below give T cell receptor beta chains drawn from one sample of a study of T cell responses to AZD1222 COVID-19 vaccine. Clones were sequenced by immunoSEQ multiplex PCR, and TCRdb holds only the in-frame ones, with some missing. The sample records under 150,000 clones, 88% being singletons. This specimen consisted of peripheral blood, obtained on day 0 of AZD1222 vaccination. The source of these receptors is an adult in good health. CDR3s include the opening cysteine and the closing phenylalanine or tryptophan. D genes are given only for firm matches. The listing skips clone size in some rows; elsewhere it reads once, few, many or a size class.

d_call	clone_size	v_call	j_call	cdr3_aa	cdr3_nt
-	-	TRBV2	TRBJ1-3	CASRMGRMAFSGNTIYF	TGTGCCAGCAGGATGGGCAGAATGGCGTTCTCTGGAAACACCATATATTTT
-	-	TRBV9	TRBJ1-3	CASSVSLQGLSSGNTIYF	TGTGCCAGCAGCGTGTCGTTACAAGGGCTAAGCTCTGGAAACACCATATATTTT
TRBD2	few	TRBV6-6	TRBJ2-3	CAIRGGAADTQYF	TGTGCCATCCGGGGGGGAGCAGCAGATACGCAGTATTTT
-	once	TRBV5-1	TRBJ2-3	CASREGGTDTQYF	TGCGCCAGCAGGGAAGGAGGCACAGATACGCAGTATTTT
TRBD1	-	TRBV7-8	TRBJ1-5	CASSLDEGTAPQPQHF	TGTGCCAGCAGCTTAGACGAGGGGACAGCTCCGCAGCCCCAGCATTTT
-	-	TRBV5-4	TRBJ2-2	CASSLAVGLTGELFF	TGTGCCAGCAGCTTGGCCGTAGGACTCACCGGGGAGCTGTTTTTT
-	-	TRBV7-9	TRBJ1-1	CASSLGRNPENTEAFF	TGTGCCAGCAGCTTAGGTCGTAACCCAGAGAACACTGAAGCTTTCTTT
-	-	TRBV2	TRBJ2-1	CASSRVLKNEQFF	TGTGCCAGCAGTCGGGTCCTGAAGAATGAGCAGTTCTTC
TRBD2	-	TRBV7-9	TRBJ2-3	CASSLGRKGGTDTQYF	TGTGCCAGCAGCTTAGGGAGGAAGGGAGGGACAGATACGCAGTATTTT
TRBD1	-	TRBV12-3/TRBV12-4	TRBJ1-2	CASSRTGNGYTF	TGTGCCAGCAGCAGGACAGGGAACGGCTACACCTTC
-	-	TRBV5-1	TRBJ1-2	CASSLGEDTNYGYTF	TGCGCCAGCAGCTTGGGTGAAGACACTAACTATGGCTACACCTTC
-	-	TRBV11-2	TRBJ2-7	CASSSRTGISYEQYF	TGTGCCAGCAGCTCTCGGACGGGAATATCCTACGAGCAGTACTTC
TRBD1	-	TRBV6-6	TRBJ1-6	CASSHRTGGESPLHF	TGTGCCAGCAGTCACCGGACAGGGGGAGAATCACCCCTCCACTTT
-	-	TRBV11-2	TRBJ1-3	CASTSLGNTIYF	TGTGCCAGCACCTCTCTGGGAAACACCATATATTTT
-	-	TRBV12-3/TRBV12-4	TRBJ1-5	CASSFVSQPQHF	TGTGCCAGCAGCTTCGTTAGTCAGCCCCAGCATTTT
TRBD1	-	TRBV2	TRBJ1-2	CASRVQGSGGYTF	TGTGCCAGCAGGGTACAGGGGTCGGGGGGCTACACCTTC
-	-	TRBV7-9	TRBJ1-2	CASSLAADSPYGYTF	TGTGCCAGCAGCTTAGCGGCGGACTCCCCCTATGGCTACACCTTC
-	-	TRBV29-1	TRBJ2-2	CSVFPRQDTGELFF	TGCAGCGTTTTCCCTAGACAGGACACCGGGGAGCTGTTTTTT
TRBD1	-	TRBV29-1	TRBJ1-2	CSVEDVKTGWANYGYTF	TGCAGCGTTGAAGATGTAAAGACAGGGTGGGCTAACTATGGCTACACCTTC
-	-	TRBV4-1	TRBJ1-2	CASSQLQAFYGYTF	TGCGCCAGCAGCCAACTACAGGCGTTCTATGGCTACACCTTC
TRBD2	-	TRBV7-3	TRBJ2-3	CASSLGTSGYTDTQYF	TGTGCCAGCAGCCTCGGTACTAGCGGGTACACAGATACGCAGTATTTT
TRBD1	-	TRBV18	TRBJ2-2	CASSRTGGTGELFF	TGTGCCAGCTCACGGACAGGGGGGACCGGGGAGCTGTTTTTT
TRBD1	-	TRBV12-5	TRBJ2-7	CASAETGGLLYEQYF	TGTGCTAGTGCCGAGACAGGGGGCCTTTTGTACGAGCAGTACTTC
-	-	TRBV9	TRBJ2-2	CASSVATWGTGELFF	TGTGCCAGCAGCGTAGCTACGTGGGGCACCGGGGAGCTGTTTTTT
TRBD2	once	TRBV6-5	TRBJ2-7	CASSTSGGPSYEQYF	TGTGCCAGCAGTACCAGCGGGGGGCCCTCCTACGAGCAGTACTTC
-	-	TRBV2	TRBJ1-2	CASSPEGTNYGYTF	TGTGCCAGCTCCCCAGAGGGGACTAACTATGGCTACACCTTC
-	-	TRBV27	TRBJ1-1	CASSLWAGTIYTEAFF	TGTGCCAGCAGTTTATGGGCAGGGACGATCTACACTGAAGCTTTCTTT
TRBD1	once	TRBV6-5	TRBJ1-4	CASSTGEGGEKLFF	TGTGCCAGCAGTACAGGGGAAGGAGGGGAAAAACTGTTTTTT
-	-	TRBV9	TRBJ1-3	CASSVVGQGNTIYF	TGTGCCAGCAGCGTAGTAGGGCAGGGGAACACCATATATTTT
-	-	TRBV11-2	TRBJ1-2	CASSRLRLSTDGYTF	TGTGCCAGCAGCCGGTTGAGATTATCTACAGATGGCTACACCTTC
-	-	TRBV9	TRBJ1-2	CASSVQGLANYGYTF	TGTGCCAGCAGCGTACAGGGCCTAGCTAACTATGGCTACACCTTC
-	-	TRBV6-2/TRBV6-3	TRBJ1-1	CASSASPATGMNTEAFF	TGTGCCAGCAGCGCCTCCCCCGCGACAGGCATGAACACTGAAGCTTTCTTT
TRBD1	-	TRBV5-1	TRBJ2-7	CASTRDRTDYEQYF	TGCGCCAGCACCCGGGACAGGACGGACTACGAGCAGTACTTC
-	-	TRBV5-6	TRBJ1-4	CASSLRQGGGNEKLFF	TGTGCCAGCAGCTTGCGTCAGGGAGGGGGAAATGAAAAACTGTTTTTT
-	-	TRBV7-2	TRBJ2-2	CASSLRAWNTGELFF	TGTGCCAGCAGCTTAAGGGCTTGGAACACCGGGGAGCTGTTTTTT
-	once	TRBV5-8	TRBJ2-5	CASSLWGNRQQETQYF	TGTGCCAGCAGCTTATGGGGGAACCGACAGCAAGAGACCCAGTACTTC
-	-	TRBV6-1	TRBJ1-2	CASSEAWQIYGYTF	TGTGCCAGCAGTGAAGCCTGGCAGATCTATGGCTACACCTTC
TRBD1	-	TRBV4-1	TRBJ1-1	CASSQDRGRWAFF	TGCGCCAGCAGCCAAGACAGGGGGCGTTGGGCTTTCTTT
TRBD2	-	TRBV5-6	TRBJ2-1	CASSPGSGDPSYNEQFF	TGTGCCAGCAGCCCCGGAAGCGGGGACCCCTCCTACAATGAGCAGTTCTTC
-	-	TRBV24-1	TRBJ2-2	CATSSNTGELFF	TGTGCCACCAGTTCTAACACCGGGGAGCTGTTTTTT
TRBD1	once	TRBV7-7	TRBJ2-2	CASSLGTGGSGELFF	TGTGCCAGCAGCTTAGGGACAGGGGGCTCCGGGGAGCTGTTTTTT
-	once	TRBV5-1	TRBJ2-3	CASSLTTEGTDTQYF	TGCGCCAGCAGCTTGACGACAGAGGGCACAGATACGCAGTATTTT
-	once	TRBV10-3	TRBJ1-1	CAIMAGVMNTEAFF	TGTGCCATCATGGCAGGCGTAATGAACACTGAAGCTTTCTTT
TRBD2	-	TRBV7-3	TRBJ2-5	CASSLRGGTETQYF	TGTGCCAGCAGCTTAAGGGGGGGTACAGAGACCCAGTACTTC
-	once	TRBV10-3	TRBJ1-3	CATLPVSSGNTIYF	TGTGCCACCCTTCCCGTGAGCTCTGGAAACACCATATATTTT
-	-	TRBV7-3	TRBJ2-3	CASGRTITDTQYF	TGTGCCAGCGGTAGGACCATCACAGATACGCAGTATTTT
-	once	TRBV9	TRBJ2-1	CASSTLPEVSYNEQFF	TGTGCCAGCAGCACCCTTCCAGAAGTTTCCTACAATGAGCAGTTCTTC
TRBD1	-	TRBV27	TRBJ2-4	CASSLPDRGMRAKNIQYF	TGTGCCAGCAGTTTGCCGGACAGGGGAATGAGGGCCAAAAACATTCAGTACTTC
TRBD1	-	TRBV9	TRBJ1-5	CASSASRGPTFAYSNQPQHF	TGTGCCAGCAGCGCCTCGAGGGGGCCGACTTTCGCTTATAGCAATCAGCCCCAGCATTTT
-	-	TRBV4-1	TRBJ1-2	CASSHPRDNTNYGYTF	TGCGCCAGCAGCCATCCCAGGGACAACACTAACTATGGCTACACCTTC
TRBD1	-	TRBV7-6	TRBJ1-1	CASSSTYRGVTEAFF	TGTGCCAGCAGCTCAACGTACAGGGGCGTCACTGAAGCTTTCTTT
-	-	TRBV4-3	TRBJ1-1	CASSHSTGGGLAFF	TGCGCCAGCAGCCACTCAACCGGTGGAGGTTTAGCTTTCTTT
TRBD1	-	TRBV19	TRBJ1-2	CASTQTGGLGYTF	TGTGCCAGTACCCAAACAGGGGGACTAGGCTACACCTTC
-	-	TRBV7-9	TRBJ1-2	CASSPGTPDNYGYTF	TGTGCCAGCAGCCCCGGGACCCCAGATAACTATGGCTACACCTTC
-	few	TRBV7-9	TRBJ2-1	CASSLEGARYNEQFF	TGTGCCAGCAGCTTGGAGGGAGCACGCTACAATGAGCAGTTCTTC
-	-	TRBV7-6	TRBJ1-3	CASSAGSPGNTIYF	TGTGCCAGCAGCGCAGGCTCCCCTGGAAACACCATATATTTT
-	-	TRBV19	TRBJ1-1	CASSMYGPGRGAFGGTEAFF	TGTGCCAGTAGTATGTATGGGCCCGGGAGGGGCGCCTTCGGGGGAACTGAAGCTTTCTTT